Below are 24 T cell receptor beta chains sequenced from a single sample in a study of tumor-infiltrating lymphocytes in primary liver carcinoma. Investigators took RNA and DNA out together from about 20-30 mg of unsorted bulk tissue. Using a constant-region primer together with ProtoScript II reverse transcriptase, TCR beta cDNA was made from roughly 520 ng of total RNA. The TCR beta library was amplified through three nested multiplex PCR rounds in a modified ARM-PCR procedure. For around 11 cycles apiece, the opening two PCR rounds ran with TRBV1-TRBV30 forward primers and a C-beta reverse primer. TCRdb re-analysed the multiplex PCR reads in MiXCR, keeping a single row per CDR3 protein. Among roughly 78,000 distinct CDR3 sequences listed, 60% to 80% were seen once. Input material: liver tumor tissue from sampling region 4. The subset here: tumor region T4, right-lateral pole. These receptors all stem from a woman aged 55 to 70 with primary liver carcinoma and hepatitis B virus infection.

The genes are TRBV18 and TRBJ1-1; D is uncertain. V was trimmed by 2 bases and J by 3 bases, leaving 13 bases between them. CDR1 is KGHSH, CDR2 LQKENI, per germline. The CDR3 has 15 residues. CDR3 loop: CASSPEVGMDTEAFF. The CDR3 DNA reads as TGTGCCAGCTCACCAGAGGTTGGAATGGACACTGAAGCTTTCTTT.

The chain carries TRBV11-2 and TRBJ2-1, with TRBD1 matching 8 bases. Germline-derived CDR1 and CDR2 are SGHAT and FQNNGV. The CDR3 is made up of 16 amino acids. Trimming at V came to 5 bases and at J to 5 bases, leaving 11 bases not matched to a gene. DNA of the CDR3: TGTGCCAGCAGCGGCCCGACAGGGGTTTCTGACAATGAGCAGTTCTTC. Translating it yields CASSGPTGVSDNEQFF.

In the case of this clonotype: A read error may account for a junction end that differs from germline. The rearrangement joins TRBV4-2 to TRBJ2-3, with TRBD2 identical over 7 bases. The CDR3 runs to 16 residues. In germline, CDR1 is LGHNA, CDR2 YNFKEQ. Here the CDR3 DNA reads TGTGTCAGCGGCCAAGCCCAAGGGAGGGGCACAGATACGCAGTATTTT. Translating it yields CVSGQAQGRGTDTQYF.

This chain links TRBV4-1 with TRBJ1-2; D not certain. The CDR3 has 15 residues. Germline V gene data show CDR1 as MGHRA and CDR2 as YSYEKL. The V gene lost 3 bases and the J gene lost 2 bases, with 13 bases spanning the gap. The CDR3 bases are TGCGCCAGCAGCCACACCGGGGTATGGAACTATGGCTACACCTTC. Encoded protein: CASSHTGVWNYGYTF.

Comments on this clonotype: The junction differs from germline at one of its ends, possibly a read error. This chain joins TRBV4-2 and TRBJ2-7, with 7 bases lining up with TRBD1. The length of the CDR3 is 15 residues. Germline assignment: CDR1 LGHNA and CDR2 YNFKEQ. CDR3 sequence: CAISQDPTGCYEQYF. DNA of the CDR3: TGTGCCATCAGCCAAGATCCGACAGGGTGCTACGAGCAGTACTTC.

This clonotype has a handful of counts. The chain recombines TRBV29-1 with TRBJ2-7; D might be TRBD2 (7 bases). The V and J ends lost 7 bases and 9 bases respectively, with 19 bases between them. Germline V gene sequence: CDR1 SQVTM, CDR2 ANQGSEA. This CDR3 has 12 residues. CDR3: CSARGGVHGQYF. The CDR3 DNA reads as TGCAGCGCTAGAGGGGGGGTCCACGGGCAGTACTTC.

This clonotype appeared once. One base away lies a much larger clone, so this may be a sequencing read error. The chain uses TRBV28 and TRBJ2-7; 9 nucleotides align to TRBD2. The germline V gene has CDR1 MDHEN and CDR2 SYDVKM. CDR3 length: 14 residues. The chain's CDR3 is CDSSRRTSEYEQYF. The CDR3, as DNA: TGTGACAGCAGCCGCCGGACTAGCGAATACGAGCAGTACTTC.

Regarding this clonotype: It may be a read error: a sequence one base away is much more abundant. CDR3 loop: CASSLWRGLGYEQYF. CDR3 DNA sequence: TGCGCCAGCAGCCTGTGGAGAGGCTTGGGCTACGAGCAGTACTTC. The chain recombines TRBV5-1 with TRBJ2-7, with D unclear. In germline, CDR1 is SGHRS, CDR2 YFSETQ. With 4 bases removed from V and 3 bases from J, the gap between germline ends came to 17 bases. This CDR3 contains 15 residues.

Concerning this clonotype: One base away lies a much larger clone, so this may be a sequencing read error. The rearrangement links TRBV28 to TRBJ2-1; D is perhaps TRBD2 (5 bases). Germline V gene data show CDR1 as MDHEN and CDR2 as SYDVKM. This CDR3 has 16 residues. The CDR3 region is CATSLGSESSYNEQFF. Here the CDR3 DNA reads TGTGCCACCAGTTTAGGGAGCGAGAGCTCCTACAATGAGCAGTTCTTC. Full variable domain (rest looked up from reference TRBV28 and TRBJ2-1): DVKVTQSSRYLVKRTGEKVFLECVQDMDHENMFWYRQDPGLGLRLIYFSYDVKMKEKGDIPEGYSVSREKKERFSLILESASTNQTSMYLCATSLGSESSYNEQFFGPGTRLTVL.

The V and J genes are TRBV4-2 and TRBJ1-3; D possibly corresponds to TRBD1 (6 bases). CDR3 length: 15 residues. The V gene lost 5 bases and the J gene lost 1 base, with 12 bases spanning the gap. Per the germline V gene, CDR1 is LGHNA and CDR2 is YNFKEQ. The CDR3 DNA is TGTGCCAGCAGCGAAGGGGGACAATCTGGAAACACCATATATTTT. Translated: CASSEGGQSGNTIYF.

V is TRBV20-1 and J is TRBJ2-2; TRBD2 matches at 8 bases. The CDR3 is made up of 16 amino acids. The junction had 10 bases not matched to a gene; V was cut back by 5 bases and J by 2 bases. Germline CDR1 and CDR2: DFQATT and SNEGSKA (reference sequence). For the CDR3, the DNA is TGCAGTGCTGGACGGGGGGGGGACCCAAACACCGGGGAGCTGTTTTTT. This codes for CSAGRGGDPNTGELFF.

Comments on this clonotype: At one boundary the junction diverges from the germline segment, which might be a read error. The chain links TRBV6-1 to TRBJ2-6; 12 bases are a match to TRBD2. The CDR3 runs 15 residues. CDR1 is MNHNS and CDR2 is SASEGT in the germline V gene. CDR3 loop: CTSRGTSGGANVLTF. The CDR3 region has the DNA TGTACCAGCAGAGGGACTAGCGGGGGGGCCAACGTCCTGACTTTC.

Of note for this clonotype: The junction shows a germline mismatch at one end, possibly a read error. The gene calls are TRBV7-8 and TRBJ2-2; 10 bases agree with TRBD2. The germline CDR1 and CDR2 sequences are SGHVS and FQNEAQ. The CDR3 length is 15 residues. CDR3 nucleotide sequence: TGTGCCGGCAGCTTAGTTGGACTAGCGGACGGGGAGCTGTTTTTT. It is translated as CAGSLVGLADGELFF.

A remark on this clonotype: The CDR3 does not close with the conserved phenylalanine or tryptophan, likely indicating a read error. The CDR3 reads CSVEWTGRETQYS. The DNA of the CDR3 is TGTAGCGTTGAGTGGACAGGGCGAGAGACCCAGTACTCC. This chain joins TRBV29-1 and TRBJ2-5; 8 bases agree with TRBD1. Germline loops: CDR1 SQVTM, CDR2 ANQGSEA. The CDR3 sequence is 13 residues long.

As regards this clonotype: At one end, the junction sequence differs from germline, possibly due to a read error. The gene calls are TRBV7-2 and TRBJ2-1; no clear D gene. The CDR3 totals 15 residues. Germline values: CDR1 SGHTA, CDR2 FQGNSA. The CDR3 is CASSSTPNYYNEQFF. CDR3 in DNA: TGCGCCAGCAGCTCGACGCCGAACTACTACAATGAGCAGTTCTTC.

In this sample, this clonotype turned up a few times. No conserved phenylalanine or tryptophan is present at the end of the CDR3, so a read error is the likely explanation. This chain connects TRBV11-2 to TRBJ2-1; 11 bases fit TRBD2. V shed 1 base, J shed 7 bases, and the junction held 9 bases outside the gene matches. In germline, CDR1 is SGHAT, CDR2 FQNNGV. The CDR3 length is 17 residues. CDR3 residues: CASSLGLVAGGPNEQFL. CDR3 sequence (DNA): TGTGCCAGCAGCTTAGGTCTCGTAGCGGGAGGGCCTAATGAGCAGTTCTTA.

With respect to this clonotype: This CDR3 fails to terminate in the conserved phenylalanine or tryptophan, so it likely reflects a read error. The genes are TRBV28 and TRBJ2-1, with 10 bases identical to TRBD2. V shed 5 bases and J 9 bases; nucleotides not matched to a gene: 13. In germline, CDR1 is MDHEN, CDR2 SYDVKM. The CDR3 is made up of 16 amino acids. CDR3 amino acids: CASSPTGTSGKGEQFL. CDR3 nucleotide sequence: TGTGCCAGCAGTCCGACCGGAACTAGCGGGAAGGGTGAGCAGTTCCTC.

A word on this clonotype: This CDR3 is missing its conserved last phenylalanine or tryptophan, likely due to a read error. The chain employs TRBV7-8 and TRBJ2-1, with unresolved D. V lost 5 bases and J lost 6, with 14 bases in between. This CDR3 is built from 14 residues. CDR1 is SGHVS, CDR2 FQNEAQ, per germline. CDR3 loop: CASSLRTELNEQFL. The CDR3 DNA reads TGTGCCAGCAGCCTACGAACGGAGCTCAATGAGCAGTTCTTA.

As concerns this clonotype: The junction departs from germline at one end; a sequencing error may be responsible. This chain joins TRBV12-3 or TRBV12-4 and TRBJ2-4; D gene uncertain. The length of the CDR3 is 14 residues. As DNA, the CDR3 is TGTGCCAGCTCTATTACAATAGCCAAAGACATTGAGTACTTC. Translation: CASSITIAKDIEYF.

As regards this clonotype: A junction boundary mismatches the germline segment, possibly from a read error. The chain uses TRBV9 and TRBJ1-2; TRBD1 matches 8 bases. This CDR3 comprises 13 residues. Looked up from germline, CDR1 is SGDLS and CDR2 is YYNGEE. The CDR3, as DNA: TGTGCCAGCAGCGCGACAGGGGTTGGAGGCTGCACCTTC. It encodes CASSATGVGGCTF.

This clonotype was detected many times. This chain connects TRBV7-9 to TRBJ1-5; unclear D gene. V was shortened by 1 base and J by 5 bases, with 9 bases between the two germline ends. This CDR3 has 14 residues. CDR1 is SEHNR, CDR2 FQNEAQ, per germline (reference sequence). In DNA form, the CDR3 reads TGTGCCAGCAGCTTAGAGGGTTCCTATCAGCCCCAGCATTTT. Protein sequence: CASSLEGSYQPQHF.

This clonotype is deemed medium-sized. The CDR3 loop is CASSSAVVGTEAFF. In nucleotides, the CDR3 is TGTGCCAGCAGCTCCGCCGTAGTCGGGACTGAAGCTTTCTTT. The chain uses TRBV11-2 and TRBJ1-1, with D unresolved. Trimming took 4 bases from V and 5 from J, leaving 14 bases between them. Germline lookup yields CDR1 SGHAT and CDR2 FQNNGV. The CDR3 consists of 14 residues. Variable domain in full (rest from reference TRBV11-2 and TRBJ1-1): EAGVAQSPRYKIIEKRQSVAFWCNPISGHATLYWYQQILGQGPKLLIQFQNNGVVDDSQLPKDRFSAERLKGVDSTLKIQPAKLEDSAVYLCASSSAVVGTEAFFGQGTRLTVV.

On this clonotype itself: This clone may be a read error of a much larger clone one base away. The chain has TRBV28 and TRBJ1-1; 9 bases line up with TRBD1. Per germline, CDR1 MDHEN and CDR2 SYDVKM. The CDR3 is made up of 16 amino acids. CDR3 sequence (DNA): TGTGCCTGCAGTTTAAGTGGACAGGGGACGAACACTGAAGCTTTCTTT. It specifies CACSLSGQGTNTEAFF.

This clonotype was detected only a few times. The V and J genes are TRBV29-1 and TRBJ2-1; the D gene could be TRBD1 or TRBD2 (5 bases each). This CDR3 has 11 amino acids. Germline lookup yields CDR1 SQVTM and CDR2 ANQGSEA. V lost 7 bases and J lost 6, with 10 bases in between. For the CDR3, the DNA is TGCAGCGGGGACCGCGGCAATGAGCAGTTCTTC. Translated: CSGDRGNEQFF.